This T cell receptor (beta chain) was recorded in a study of control samples from healthy donors and cancer patients. The CDR3 sequence is 13 residues long. Germline loops: CDR1 MNHEY, CDR2 SVGAGI. The ends lost 9 bases at V and 5 bases at J; junction bases unmatched: 4. Only in-frame clones appear in the TCRdb table, and some are missing; sequencing was by immunoSEQ multiplex PCR. The sample lists tens of thousands of clones, roughly nine tenths occurring once. The TCR comes from a woman aged 25 to 39 in good health. The chain has TRBV6-5 and TRBJ1-4; 9 nucleotides agree with TRBD1. Sequencing used blood. The CDR3 DNA sequence: TGTGCCAGGACCGGGACAGGGAATGAAAAACTGTTTTTT. Its translation is CARTGTGNEKLFF.